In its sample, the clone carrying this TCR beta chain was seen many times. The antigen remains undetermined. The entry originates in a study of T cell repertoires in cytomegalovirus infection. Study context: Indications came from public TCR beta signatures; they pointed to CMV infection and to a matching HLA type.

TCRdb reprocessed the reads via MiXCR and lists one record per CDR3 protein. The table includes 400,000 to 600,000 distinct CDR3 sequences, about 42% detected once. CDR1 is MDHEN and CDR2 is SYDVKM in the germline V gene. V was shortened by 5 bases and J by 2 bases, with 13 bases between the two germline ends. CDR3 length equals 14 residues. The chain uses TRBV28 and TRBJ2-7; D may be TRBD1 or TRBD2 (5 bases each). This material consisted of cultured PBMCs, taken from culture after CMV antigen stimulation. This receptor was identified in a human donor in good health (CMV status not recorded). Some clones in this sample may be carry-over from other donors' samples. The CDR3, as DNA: TGTGCCAGCAGTATCGGGACCGGCGCCTACGAGCAGTACTTC. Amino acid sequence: CASSIGTGAYEQYF.